This is a list of T cell receptor beta chains from one sample in a study of CD8 T cells in ankylosing spondylitis. One entry per CDR3 protein results from TCRdb running MiXCR on the 5' RACE reads. The sample holds more than 400,000 distinct CDR3 sequences, approximately 5.3% seen once. The sequencing input was blood, either unsorted or a sorted T cell fraction (not recorded which). These receptors all stem from a male donor with ankylosing spondylitis. The CDR3 runs from the conserved cysteine through the conserved F or W. D genes are given only for firm matches. Expanded clones are given a class, and other clones once, few, many or no size at all.

CDR3aa	CDR3nt	v_gene	j_gene	abundance	d_gene
CAIGRDRTYEQYF	TGTGCCATCGGCCGGGACAGAACCTACGAGCAGTACTTC	TRBV10-3	TRBJ2-7	many	TRBD1
CSGLRGRTEAFF	TGCAGCGGTCTCAGGGGTCGCACTGAAGCTTTCTTT	TRBV29-1	TRBJ1-1	many	.
CASSLAPGTYNEQFF	TGTGCCAGCAGCTTAGCGCCCGGGACCTACAATGAGCAGTTCTTC	TRBV7-6	TRBJ2-1	many	.
CASSQDRAGYGYTF	TGCGCCAGCAGCCAAGACAGGGCTGGCTATGGCTACACCTTC	TRBV4-3	TRBJ1-2	many	.
CASSLVSGSTEQYF	TGCGCCAGCAGCTTGGTTAGCGGGAGCACCGAGCAGTACTTC	TRBV5-1	TRBJ2-7	.	TRBD2
CASSDTSYGYTF	TGTGCCAGCTCGGACACGTCATATGGCTACACCTTC	TRBV28	TRBJ1-2	.	.
CASRRTGFQPQHF	TGTGCCAGCAGAAGGACAGGGTTCCAGCCCCAGCATTTT	TRBV28	TRBJ1-5	many	TRBD1
CASTDRTSGGTDTQYF	TGTGCCAGCACCGACCGGACTAGCGGGGGCACAGATACGCAGTATTTT	TRBV3-1	TRBJ2-3	few	TRBD2
CATSRDLLYEQYF	TGTGCCACCAGCAGAGATTTACTCTACGAGCAGTACTTC	TRBV15	TRBJ2-7	.	.
CASSLSPGVYGYTF	TGTGCCAGCAGTTTATCGCCGGGGGTCTATGGCTACACCTTC	TRBV27	TRBJ1-2	many	.
CASSIRGTYNEQFF	TGTGCCAGTAGTATTCGGGGAACATACAATGAGCAGTTCTTC	TRBV19	TRBJ2-1	few	.
CASSFVGNTIYF	TGTGCCAGCAGCTTCGTCGGAAACACCATATATTTT	TRBV7-2	TRBJ1-3	many	.
CASSLGETRSSTQYF	TGTGCCAGCAGCTTAGGGGAGACACGATCTAGTACGCAGTATTTT	TRBV7-9	TRBJ2-3	many	.
CATSRGRDRANYGYTF	TGTGCCACCAGCAGAGGCCGGGACAGGGCTAACTATGGCTACACCTTC	TRBV15	TRBJ1-2	many	TRBD1
CASRGGGRNTIYF	TGTGCCAGCAGGGGCGGGGGCCGAAACACCATATATTTT	TRBV27	TRBJ1-3	many	.
CASSLSTSTDTQYF	TGTGCCAGCAGCCTATCAACTAGCACAGATACGCAGTATTTT	TRBV6-1	TRBJ2-3	few	.
CASSPYGVGLATGEQYF	TGCGCCAGCAGCCCCTACGGCGTGGGACTAGCGACGGGCGAGCAGTACTTC	TRBV5-1	TRBJ2-7	few	TRBD2
CASSYYPLAKNIQYF	TGTGCCAGCAGTTACTACCCATTAGCCAAAAACATTCAGTACTTC	TRBV6-5	TRBJ2-4	many	.
CASSLQVLANTGELFF	TGTGCCAGCAGCTTACAGGTCCTCGCGAACACCGGGGAGCTGTTTTTT	TRBV7-6	TRBJ2-2	many	.
CSARRDRGYNEQFF	TGCAGTGCTAGGAGGGACAGGGGTTACAATGAGCAGTTCTTC	TRBV20-1	TRBJ2-1	many	TRBD1
CASRAARVVRELFF	TGTGCCAGCAGGGCGGCCCGGGTCGTCCGGGAGCTGTTTTTT	TRBV6-1	TRBJ2-2	many	.
CASSLLPAGQGNSPLHF	TGTGCCAGCAGTTTGCTACCAGCTGGGCAGGGGAATTCACCCCTCCACTTT	TRBV27	TRBJ1-6	many	.
CASSFRGAAYNEQFF	TGTGCCAGCAGTTTTCGAGGGGCAGCCTACAATGAGCAGTTCTTC	TRBV27	TRBJ2-1	many	.
CASSLLPPVEETQYF	TGTGCCAGCAGTTTATTACCCCCCGTGGAAGAGACCCAGTACTTC	TRBV27	TRBJ2-5	many	.
CASSLGPGTDGYTF	TGCGCCAGCAGCTTGGGGCCAGGGACCGATGGCTACACCTTC	TRBV5-1	TRBJ1-2	many	.
CATGGLRNEQFF	TGTGCCACCGGGGGCCTGAGGAATGAGCAGTTCTTC	TRBV10-3	TRBJ2-1	many	.
CASSLALLNTGELFF	TGTGCCAGCAGCTTAGCCCTTCTAAACACCGGGGAGCTGTTTTTT	TRBV7-9	TRBJ2-2	many	.
CASSLRSREKLFF	TGCGCCAGCAGCTTGCGGAGTCGTGAAAAACTGTTTTTT	TRBV5-1	TRBJ1-4	many	.
CASSLKGHSYNEQFF	TGTGCCAGCAGTTTAAAGGGGCATTCCTACAATGAGCAGTTCTTC	TRBV28	TRBJ2-1	many	.
CASSLQLGETQYF	TGTGCCAGCAGTTTGCAGCTGGGAGAGACCCAGTACTTC	TRBV12-3/TRBV12-4	TRBJ2-5	.	.
CASSYSGPSWDTDTQYF	TGTGCCAGCAGTTACAGCGGTCCTAGTTGGGACACAGATACGCAGTATTTT	TRBV6-2/TRBV6-3	TRBJ2-3	few	.
CASSTGHPGGELFF	TGTGCCAGCAGCACCGGACACCCCGGGGGGGAGCTGTTTTTT	TRBV28	TRBJ2-2	many	.
CASSLSDRATEAFF	TGTGCCAGTAGTCTTTCCGACAGGGCCACTGAAGCTTTCTTT	TRBV19	TRBJ1-1	few	TRBD1
CASSLYPDPYKTDTQYF	TGTGCCAGCAGCTTATACCCGGACCCTTACAAGACAGATACGCAGTATTTT	TRBV7-8	TRBJ2-3	many	.
CAISGQGTGHEQYF	TGTGCCATCAGTGGCCAGGGAACCGGGCACGAGCAGTACTTC	TRBV10-3	TRBJ2-7	many	.
CSVIRQGRLNEQYF	TGCAGCGTTATCCGACAGGGAAGGCTGAACGAGCAGTACTTC	TRBV29-1	TRBJ2-7	many	TRBD1
CASSQDLRLSGTEAFF	TGCGCCAGCAGCCAGGACCTCCGTTTGAGCGGCACTGAAGCTTTCTTT	TRBV5-1	TRBJ1-1	few	.
CASSWNEKLFF	TGTGCCAGCAGTTGGAATGAAAAACTGTTTTTT	TRBV6-5	TRBJ1-4	many	.
CASSLDGLGNYGYTF	TGTGCCAGCAGCTTAGATGGGTTAGGGAACTATGGCTACACCTTC	TRBV7-2	TRBJ1-2	many	.
CASSPGTVGYEQFF	TGTGCCAGCAGCCCCGGGACCGTAGGCTATGAGCAGTTCTTC	TRBV14	TRBJ2-1	.	.
CASNRAGEESWAFF	TGTGCCAGCAATCGGGCAGGGGAAGAATCCTGGGCTTTCTTT	TRBV28	TRBJ1-1	few	.
CASSKSLVEDKNIQYF	TGTGCCAGCAGCAAATCCCTAGTGGAGGACAAAAACATTCAGTACTTC	TRBV12-3/TRBV12-4	TRBJ2-4	many	.
CASSHRTVSMANQPQHF	TGCGCCAGCAGCCACCGGACAGTTTCGATGGCCAATCAGCCCCAGCATTTT	TRBV5-1	TRBJ1-5	many	.
CASSIDRATEAFF	TGCGCCAGCAGCATCGACAGGGCCACTGAAGCTTTCTTT	TRBV5-1	TRBJ1-1	many	TRBD1
CSVGTGFEGDTQYF	TGCAGCGTTGGGACAGGGTTTGAGGGAGATACGCAGTATTTT	TRBV29-1	TRBJ2-3	.	TRBD1
CASSSTPLQGPYEQYF	TGTGCCAGCTCATCCACCCCCCTACAGGGCCCCTACGAGCAGTACTTC	TRBV18	TRBJ2-7	many	.
CASSLRLAGERQDLETQYF	TGTGCCAGCAGCCTCAGACTAGCGGGAGAGCGGCAAGATTTAGAGACCCAGTACTTC	TRBV4-2	TRBJ2-5	many	TRBD2
CASRSSRGVLGEQFF	TGTGCCAGCCGCTCGAGCCGAGGTGTGTTAGGGGAGCAGTTCTTC	TRBV14	TRBJ2-1	.	.
CASSLVLNGDYEQYF	TGCGCCAGCAGCTTGGTGTTAAATGGGGACTACGAGCAGTACTTC	TRBV5-1	TRBJ2-7	many	.
CASSLAGLLNEQFF	TGTGCCAGCAGTTTAGCGGGACTCCTCAATGAGCAGTTCTTC	TRBV27	TRBJ2-1	many	.